Listed below are T cell receptor beta chains from one sample, sequenced in a study of blood T cell repertoires in COVID-19. Only in-frame clones appear in the TCRdb table, and some are missing; sequencing was by immunoSEQ multiplex PCR. The data show a few hundred thousand clones, 85% seen once. The sequenced material came from peripheral blood. The receptors derive from a woman under 30 with acute or convalescent COVID-19. Each CDR3 is given with its conserved first and last residue. Fields, in order: clone size, V gene, D gene, J gene, CDR3 protein, CDR3 DNA. A D gene is named only where the DNA matches it firmly. Only part of the rows carry a size: once, few, many, or a class if the clone is expanded.

>once|TRBV9|.|TRBJ2-7
CASSSGGAPTYEQYF
TGTGCCAGCAGCTCGGGGGGCGCCCCCACCTACGAGCAGTACTTC
>few|TRBV7-3|.|TRBJ1-2
CASSSGLGYGYTF
TGTGCCAGCAGCTCGGGACTCGGCTATGGCTACACCTTC
>.|TRBV6-5|.|TRBJ1-5
CASSYDSQYQPQHF
TGTGCCAGCAGTTACGACAGCCAATATCAGCCCCAGCATTTT
>.|TRBV6-5|.|TRBJ1-1
CASSTVNTEAFF
TGTGCCAGCAGTACGGTGAACACTGAAGCTTTCTTT
>once|TRBV7-9|.|TRBJ1-1
CASSFQGPTEAFF
TGTGCCAGCAGCTTTCAGGGTCCCACTGAAGCTTTCTTT
>.|TRBV19|TRBD1|TRBJ1-1
CASSIGQGARNTEAFF
TGTGCCAGTAGTATCGGCCAGGGGGCGCGTAACACTGAAGCTTTCTTT
>.|TRBV9|.|TRBJ2-6
CASSPPGTSSGANVLTF
TGTGCCAGCAGCCCTCCCGGGACATCCTCTGGGGCCAACGTCCTGACTTTC
>.|TRBV14|TRBD1|TRBJ1-6
CASSPTEGQGNSPLHF
TGTGCCAGCAGCCCAACGGAGGGACAGGGGAATTCACCCCTCCACTTT
>few|TRBV3-1/TRBV3-2|.|TRBJ1-2
CASSRLGAPAGYGYTF
TGTGCCAGCAGCCGCCTTGGGGCTCCCGCGGGATATGGCTACACCTTC
>.|TRBV19|.|TRBJ1-5
CASSSGFSNQPQHF
TGTGCCAGTAGTTCAGGATTTAGCAATCAGCCCCAGCATTTT
>.|TRBV24-1|TRBD2|TRBJ2-1
CATSDLGQAAGTSGSYNEQFF
TGTGCCACCAGTGATTTGGGACAGGCTGCCGGGACTAGCGGGAGTTACAATGAGCAGTTCTTC
>.|TRBV5-6|.|TRBJ1-2
CASSWTIDPLYGYTF
TGTGCCAGCAGCTGGACTATAGATCCCCTCTATGGCTACACCTTC
>once|TRBV5-4|TRBD1|TRBJ1-2
CASSSGTGGNYGYTF
TGTGCCAGCAGCTCCGGGACAGGCGGGAACTATGGCTACACCTTC
>.|TRBV18|.|TRBJ1-1
CASSPYGQYTEAFF
TGTGCCAGCTCACCTTATGGACAGTACACTGAAGCTTTCTTT
>.|TRBV24-1|TRBD1|TRBJ1-2
CATQDRVVGGYTF
TGTGCCACCCAGGACAGGGTGGTAGGTGGCTACACCTTC
>.|TRBV4-1|TRBD1|TRBJ2-1
CASSQAGTGGPREQFF
TGCGCCAGCAGCCAAGCCGGGACAGGGGGCCCTCGGGAGCAGTTCTTC
>.|TRBV7-3|TRBD1|TRBJ1-2
CASSLRQTGYGYTF
TGTGCCAGCAGCTTAAGGCAGACAGGGTATGGCTACACCTTC
>.|TRBV6-5|.|TRBJ1-1
CASRKDRNTEAFF
TGTGCCAGCAGGAAGGACAGGAACACTGAAGCTTTCTTT
>few|TRBV9|.|TRBJ1-1
CASSVSGNTEAFF
TGTGCCAGCAGCGTGTCCGGGAACACTGAAGCTTTCTTT
>many|TRBV11-1|TRBD1|TRBJ2-7
CASSLEQGAVYEQYF
TGTGCCAGCAGCTTAGAGCAGGGGGCGGTTTACGAGCAGTACTTC
>.|TRBV11-2|TRBD1|TRBJ1-1
CASSFRPDRSTEAFF
TGTGCCAGCAGCTTTCGACCGGACAGGAGCACTGAAGCTTTCTTT
>.|TRBV2|.|TRBJ2-2
CASSEERLSNTGELFF
TGTGCCAGCAGTGAAGAGCGCCTCTCCAACACCGGGGAGCTGTTTTTT
>.|TRBV4-1|TRBD1|TRBJ2-7
CASSQDEDRGFYEQYF
TGCGCCAGCAGCCAAGACGAGGACAGGGGTTTCTACGAGCAGTACTTC
>.|TRBV29-1|.|TRBJ1-4
CSVDRGFNEKLFF
TGCAGCGTTGACCGGGGATTTAATGAAAAACTGTTTTTT
>.|TRBV11-2|.|TRBJ1-1
CASSLGKGLKGAAFF
TGTGCCAGCAGCTTAGGGAAGGGCCTCAAAGGGGCGGCTTTCTTT
>.|TRBV5-1|.|TRBJ1-2
CASSPEVASSQGYTF
TGCGCCAGCAGCCCCGAAGTAGCATCCAGCCAAGGCTACACCTTC
>once|TRBV7-2|.|TRBJ1-1
CASSPTSNEAFF
TGTGCCAGCAGCCCCACGAGCAATGAAGCTTTCTTT
>.|TRBV18|.|TRBJ1-6
CASSPFTGTSNSPLHF
TGTGCCAGCTCACCATTCACCGGGACAAGCAATTCACCCCTCCACTTT
>.|TRBV15|.|TRBJ1-1
CATSRGGTEAFF
TGTGCCACCAGCAGGGGAGGCACTGAAGCTTTCTTT
>.|TRBV11-2|.|TRBJ2-7
CASSSAPSVRVYEQYF
TGTGCCAGCAGCTCGGCCCCCAGCGTCAGAGTTTACGAGCAGTACTTC
>.|TRBV12-5|.|TRBJ1-1
CASGLDITPTEAFF
TGTGCTAGTGGTTTGGACATCACCCCCACTGAAGCTTTCTTT
>.|TRBV2|.|TRBJ2-3
CASQLQGLPRVDTQYF
TGTGCCAGCCAATTACAGGGCTTGCCCCGGGTGGATACGCAGTATTTT
>.|TRBV11-2|TRBD1|TRBJ1-1
CASSLGSRGTTEAFF
TGTGCCAGCAGCTTAGGTTCCAGGGGGACCACTGAAGCTTTCTTT
>.|TRBV2|TRBD1|TRBJ1-2
CASSEQARGDYGYTF
TGTGCCAGCAGTGAACAGGCCAGGGGGGACTATGGCTACACCTTC
>once|TRBV9|TRBD1|TRBJ1-1
CASSVHDRGPNTEAFF
TGTGCCAGCAGCGTACACGACAGGGGGCCGAACACTGAAGCTTTCTTT
>.|TRBV6-5|.|TRBJ2-1
CASTALGESDEQFF
TGTGCCAGCACCGCCTTGGGAGAATCGGATGAGCAGTTCTTC
>.|TRBV12-3/TRBV12-4|.|TRBJ2-2
CASRGTAGELFF
TGTGCCAGCAGGGGGACTGCCGGGGAGCTGTTTTTT
>.|TRBV5-6|.|TRBJ1-2
CASSLISVDYGYTF
TGTGCCAGCAGCTTGATTTCGGTAGACTATGGCTACACCTTC
>.|TRBV19|TRBD1|TRBJ2-7
CASRTGGSYEQYF
TGTGCCAGCCGGACAGGGGGCTCTTACGAGCAGTACTTC
>.|TRBV4-1|.|TRBJ1-1
CASSQDHAGGEAFF
TGCGCCAGCAGCCAAGATCATGCTGGCGGAGAAGCTTTCTTT
>.|TRBV5-6|.|TRBJ2-7
CASSLGTALKGYF
TGTGCCAGCAGCTTGGGAACGGCACTAAAAGGGTACTTC
>few|TRBV14|TRBD1|TRBJ1-1
CASSHTGGKNTEAFF
TGTGCCAGCAGCCATACAGGGGGCAAGAACACTGAAGCTTTCTTT
>.|TRBV6-5|.|TRBJ1-5
CASSSGQPNQPQHF
TGTGCCAGCAGTTCCGGACAACCTAATCAGCCCCAGCATTTT
>.|TRBV28|.|TRBJ1-5
CASSPFGGSNQPQHF
TGTGCCAGCAGCCCCTTTGGTGGCTCTAATCAGCCCCAGCATTTT
>.|TRBV5-1|.|TRBJ2-5
CASSTVYQETQYF
TGCGCCAGCAGCACGGTGTACCAAGAGACCCAGTACTTC
>.|TRBV6-4|.|TRBJ1-1
CASSDTDKNTEAFF
TGTGCCAGCAGTGACACGGACAAGAACACTGAAGCTTTCTTT
>.|TRBV19|TRBD2|TRBJ2-2
CASSAGTTGELFF
TGTGCCAGTTCAGCGGGAACCACCGGGGAGCTGTTTTTT
>.|TRBV19|TRBD1|TRBJ1-6
CANGTAHYNSPLHF
TGTGCCAACGGGACAGCACACTATAATTCACCCCTCCACTTT
>.|TRBV5-1|TRBD1|TRBJ1-1
CASSFTGDVNTEAFF
TGCGCCAGCAGTTTCACAGGGGACGTAAACACTGAAGCTTTCTTT
>.|TRBV7-2|TRBD1|TRBJ1-5
CASSPQGAIQPQHF
TGTGCCAGCAGCCCACAGGGGGCGATTCAGCCCCAGCATTTT
>once|TRBV19|.|TRBJ2-1
CASNPGVNNEQFF
TGTGCCAGTAATCCGGGGGTAAACAATGAGCAGTTCTTC
>.|TRBV19|TRBD1|TRBJ1-6
CASSWDRQLTEPLHF
TGTGCCAGTAGCTGGGACAGGCAATTAACTGAACCCCTCCACTTT